A selection of T cell receptor beta chains follows, all from one sample in a study of T cell repertoires in cytomegalovirus infection. Via MiXCR, TCRdb re-called the reads, giving one row per CDR3 protein. Here the sample spans about 200,000 distinct CDR3 sequences, about a tenth being singletons. The sequencing input was PBMCs. Receptors were obtained from a human donor in good health (CMV status not recorded). Some clones in this sample may be carry-over from other donors' samples. The CDR3 runs from the conserved cysteine through the conserved F or W. A D gene is named only where the DNA matches it firmly. Expanded clones get a size class; other rows say once, few or many, or leave the size out.

length | J | V | D | size | DNA | CDR3
18 | TRBJ2-3 | TRBV28 | TRBD2 | many | TGTGCCAGCAGTCCCACTAGCGGGGGGGCCTTTGACACAGATACGCAGTATTTT | CASSPTSGGAFDTDTQYF
16 | TRBJ2-7 | TRBV7-2 | . | many | TGTGCCAGCAGCCAACCCTTATCCGGGACCCCAAGCGAGCAGTACTTC | CASSQPLSGTPSEQYF
14 | TRBJ2-2 | TRBV29-1 | . | few | TGCAGCGTTTCCTGGGCCTCTCGGGGCGGGGAGCTGTTTTTT | CSVSWASRGGELFF
13 | TRBJ1-1 | TRBV7-2 | . | many | TGTGCCAGCAGCCGGATGGTGAACACTGAAGCTTTCTTT | CASSRMVNTEAFF
14 | TRBJ2-2 | TRBV7-3 | . | many | TGTGCCAGCAGCCAGGACGTGAGGGCCGGGGAGCTGTTTTTT | CASSQDVRAGELFF
15 | TRBJ1-2 | TRBV10-3 | TRBD1 | . | TGTGCCATCAGTGAGTCGAAGGGACAGGGAGGTGGCTACACCTTC | CAISESKGQGGGYTF
13 | TRBJ1-1 | TRBV27 | . | many | TGTGCCACCCTCACCAGGGGGAACACTGAAGCTTTCTTT | CATLTRGNTEAFF
14 | TRBJ2-5 | TRBV29-1 | TRBD1 | few | TGCAGCGTTGAAAAAGGGGGCCTCCAAGAGACCCAGTACTTC | CSVEKGGLQETQYF
17 | TRBJ2-1 | TRBV5-6 | TRBD2 | . | TGTGCCAGCAGCAGAATGGGGACTAGCGGGAGTAGGAATGAGCAGTTCTTC | CASSRMGTSGSRNEQFF
14 | TRBJ1-1 | TRBV9 | . | few | TGTGCCAGCAGCCGGGGGAATATGAACACTGAAGCTTTCTTT | CASSRGNMNTEAFF
16 | TRBJ1-6 | TRBV7-2 | . | many | TGTGCCAGCAGCTTAGGAGGAGGGGGGATGCGTTCACCCCTCCACTTT | CASSLGGGGMRSPLHF
13 | TRBJ2-5 | TRBV7-2 | . | many | TGTGCCAGCAGACTAGGGGGGGCCGAGACCCAGTACTTC | CASRLGGAETQYF
16 | TRBJ2-1 | TRBV7-9 | TRBD2 | . | TGTGCCAGCAGCGTAACGGGACTAGCGGGAGTTAATGAGCAGTTCTTC | CASSVTGLAGVNEQFF
11 | TRBJ2-1 | TRBV19 | . | many | TGTGCCAGTAGTATCGGGGATGAGCAGTTCTTC | CASSIGDEQFF
13 | TRBJ2-7 | TRBV2 | TRBD1 | many | TGTGCCAGCGGACAGGGGGCGGGCTACGAGCAGTACTTC | CASGQGAGYEQYF
14 | TRBJ1-1 | TRBV2 | . | few | TGTGCCAGCAGTGAACGCAGGGTTCACACTGAAGCTTTCTTT | CASSERRVHTEAFF
14 | TRBJ2-7 | TRBV20-1 | TRBD2 | . | TGCAGTGCTGCCCACCCCGGGACTAGCGGGAGTCAGTACTTC | CSAAHPGTSGSQYF
16 | TRBJ1-5 | TRBV19 | . | few | TGTGCCAGTAGTATAAGTCGAGTCCTCATCAATCAGCCCCAGCATTTT | CASSISRVLINQPQHF
16 | TRBJ2-5 | TRBV28 | . | many | TGTGCCAGCAGTTTACCCCTTCTAGGAGGTAAAGAGACCCAGTACTTC | CASSLPLLGGKETQYF
15 | TRBJ2-7 | TRBV7-2 | . | many | TGTGCCAGCAGCTTGTTTGTCGGTAACCACTACGAGCAGTACTTC | CASSLFVGNHYEQYF
14 | TRBJ2-3 | TRBV7-2 | . | many | TGTGCCAGCACCGCCTGGGTGGGAACAGATACGCAGTATTTT | CASTAWVGTDTQYF
16 | TRBJ1-4 | TRBV2 | TRBD1 | many | TGTGCCAGCAGTTTTGACAGGGACCCAACTAATGAAAAACTGTTTTTT | CASSFDRDPTNEKLFF
13 | TRBJ2-3 | TRBV6-5 | . | . | TGTGCCAGCAGATATCGGAACACAGATACGCAGTATTTT | CASRYRNTDTQYF
16 | TRBJ2-5 | TRBV7-6 | TRBD1 | many | TGTGCCAGCAGCTTATCCCCAACAGGGGCGATCGAGACCCAGTACTTC | CASSLSPTGAIETQYF
15 | TRBJ2-5 | TRBV24-1 | TRBD1 | few | TGTGCCACCAGTGATACGGACAGGGGACAAGAGACCCAGTACTTC | CATSDTDRGQETQYF
15 | TRBJ2-7 | TRBV20-1 | TRBD2 | . | TGCAGTGCTCCCCCCGGGACTAGGGACTCCTACGAGCAGTACTTC | CSAPPGTRDSYEQYF
14 | TRBJ1-3 | TRBV7-2 | TRBD1 | many | TGTGCCAGCAGCAACAGGGGTGCTGGAAACACCATATATTTT | CASSNRGAGNTIYF
11 | TRBJ2-2 | TRBV19 | . | . | TGTGCCAGTAGTCTCTGGGGGGAGCTGTTTTTT | CASSLWGELFF
12 | TRBJ1-1 | TRBV27 | . | . | TGTGCCACCGGCGGGGTAGGGACTGAAGCTTTCTTT | CATGGVGTEAFF
15 | TRBJ2-5 | TRBV28 | TRBD2 | . | TGTGCCAGCAATCTCATACTAGCGGGGCAAGAGACCCAGTACTTC | CASNLILAGQETQYF
14 | TRBJ2-3 | TRBV7-2 | . | many | TGTGCCAGCAGCTTAGCGCGGGGCACAGATACGCAGTATTTT | CASSLARGTDTQYF
18 | TRBJ2-7 | TRBV14 | TRBD1 | . | TGTGCCAGCAGCCGGCGGGCAGACAGGGGGCAATCCAGATACGAGCAGTACTTC | CASSRRADRGQSRYEQYF
13 | TRBJ1-2 | TRBV28 | . | . | TGTGCCAGCAGACAGGGAGGGGCCTATGGCTACACCTTC | CASRQGGAYGYTF
15 | TRBJ2-5 | TRBV6-4 | . | few | TGTGCCAGCAGTGACTTAATAGGGACCAAAGAGACCCAGTACTTC | CASSDLIGTKETQYF
12 | TRBJ2-7 | TRBV29-1 | TRBD2 | . | TGCAGCGCGACTAGCGGGAGTAGCGAGCAGTACTTC | CSATSGSSEQYF
15 | TRBJ2-6 | TRBV28 | TRBD1 | many | TGTGCCAGCAGTTACACAGGGGCTGGGGCCAACGTCCTGACTTTC | CASSYTGAGANVLTF
11 | TRBJ1-2 | TRBV20-1 | . | many | TGCAGTGCTAATTATGGGCAGAGCTACACCTTC | CSANYGQSYTF
14 | TRBJ1-5 | TRBV5-6 | . | . | TGTGCCAGCAGCCAGTGGGGGGTCAATCAGCCCCAGCATTTT | CASSQWGVNQPQHF
13 | TRBJ2-1 | TRBV7-6 | . | many | TGTGCCAGCAGCTTAAGTGGCCGCGACGGGGCATACTTC | CASSLSGRDGAYF
13 | TRBJ2-1 | TRBV27 | . | . | TGTGCCAGCAGTTTACTTAATTACAATGAGCAGTTCTTC | CASSLLNYNEQFF
16 | TRBJ2-7 | TRBV28 | . | few | TGTGCCAGCGAGGGAAAGGGACGGACGAGCTCCTACGAGCAGTACTTC | CASEGKGRTSSYEQYF
10 | TRBJ1-1 | TRBV20-1 | . | . | TGCAGGATGGAAGGGACTGAAGCTTTCTTT | CRMEGTEAFF
14 | TRBJ2-5 | TRBV27 | . | few | TGTGCCAGCACCCGCCAGGGGGGGGGGGAGACCCAGTACTTC | CASTRQGGGETQYF
18 | TRBJ2-3 | TRBV6-2/TRBV6-3 | TRBD2 | many | TGTGCCAGCAGTTACGCAACCGGACTAGCGGGGGCCCCAGATACGCAGTATTTT | CASSYATGLAGAPDTQYF
16 | TRBJ2-5 | TRBV7-2 | . | many | TGTGCCAGCAGCTTAGTATCGTGGGCAGGGCAAGAGACCCAGTACTTC | CASSLVSWAGQETQYF